These 5 T cell receptor beta chains came from one sample sequenced in a study of T cell repertoires in cytomegalovirus infection. TCRdb reanalysed the reads using MiXCR and keeps one entry per CDR3 protein. This sample has over 120,000 distinct CDR3 sequences, with roughly a third found just once. The antigens of these receptors remain unknown. Here the sequenced sample was CD8+ T cells from cultured PBMCs, taken from culture after CMV antigen stimulation. Source of these receptors: a human donor in good health (CMV status not recorded). Some clones in this sample may be carry-over from other donors' samples.

This clonotype was picked up many times. The V call is TRBV7-8, the J call TRBJ1-1, with 8 bases lining up with TRBD1. V was pared by 0 bases and J by 6 bases, with 9 bases of the junction left unmatched. Germline values: CDR1 SGHVS, CDR2 FQNEAQ. The CDR3 covers 16 residues. Here the CDR3 DNA reads TGTGCCAGCAGCTTAGCGCTAACAGGGGGAAGGGCTGAAGCTTTCTTT. Translation: CASSLALTGGRAEAFF.

This clonotype was detected many times. The V gene is TRBV5-1, the J gene TRBJ2-7, with D perhaps matching TRBD1 or TRBD2 (6 bases each). Germline V gives CDR1 SGHRS, CDR2 YFSETQ. Trimming took off 4 bases at V and 0 bases at J, with 11 bases between the two ends. CDR3 length: 14 residues. The chain's CDR3 is CASSPGDISYEQYF. In DNA form, the CDR3 reads TGCGCCAGCAGCCCGGGGGACATCTCCTACGAGCAGTACTTC.

This clonotype appeared a few times. V usage is TRBV12-3 or TRBV12-4 and J usage is TRBJ2-2, with D unclear. Between the trimmed V and J ends, which lost 7 bases and 1 base, there was a span of 10 bases. The length of the CDR3 is 14 residues. The CDR3 DNA sequence: TGTGCCAGCATCGTGGTAGGGAACACCGGGGAGCTGTTTTTT. Amino acids: CASIVVGNTGELFF.

This clonotype occurred a few times. The chain's CDR3 is CASSINGGTNEQFF. Here the CDR3 DNA reads TGTGCCAGTAGTATTAACGGGGGGACCAATGAGCAGTTCTTC. This chain connects TRBV19 to TRBJ2-1; 7 nucleotides match TRBD2. The germline CDR1 and CDR2 sequences are LNHDA and SQIVND (reference sequence). The CDR3 extends over 14 amino acids. V shed 3 bases and J 6 bases; nucleotides not matched to a gene: 5.

The DNA of the CDR3 is TGTGCCAGCAGAGGGACTAGCTACGACAATGAGCAGTTCTTC. It yields the protein CASRGTSYDNEQFF. The chain has TRBV27 and TRBJ2-1; 9 positions agree with TRBD2. Germline V gene sequence: CDR1 MNHEY, CDR2 SMNVEV (reference sequence). The V and J ends lost 6 bases and 5 bases, in that order; junction bases with no gene match: 5. The CDR3 is 14 amino acids.